The present entry profiles one T cell receptor (beta chain) with its context. Sequencing used immunoSEQ multiplex PCR; TCRdb keeps in-frame clones, though not all of them. Here the sample spans some 140,000 clones, approximately 81% being singletons. CDR1 GTSNPN and CDR2 SVGIG come from the germline V gene (reference sequence). The V end lost 0 bases, the J end lost 5 bases, and 15 bases lay between the germline ends. The CDR3 is 15 amino acids. These data belong to a study of blood T cell repertoires in COVID-19. The receptor comes from a middle-aged man with acute COVID-19. The sequenced sample was PBMCs or T cells enriched from blood (not recorded which). The chain has TRBV30 and TRBJ2-3, with TRBD2 as a possible D gene (6 bases). In DNA, the CDR3 is TGTGCCTGGAGTGTAAGGAGGGGTCGGGTAGATACGCAGTATTTT. This encodes CAWSVRRGRVDTQYF.